Described below is a single TCR beta chain sequence and its context. There is no known antigen for this receptor. No base qualities exist here, and no much larger clone lies one base off it. According to the germline V gene (reference sequence), CDR1 reads SEHNR and CDR2 reads FQNEAQ. For this chain, trimming is 5 bases at the V end and 9 bases at the J end, and the number of junction bases without a gene match is 10. Reading from cysteine to phenylalanine, the CDR3 counts 15 amino acids. This entry keeps only the CDR3 DNA: 45 bases, framed from base 1. This record comes from a study of T cell responses to AZD1222 COVID-19 vaccine (dated by TCRdb to the early 2020s). With regard to the full study: AZD1222 recipients with second doses at about 4 weeks or about 12 weeks were pooled, because spike-specific TCR depth and breadth did not differ between schedules. Trial participants were enrolled into age subgroups of 18-55, 56-69 and 70-plus years, which contained about 160, 30 and 59 TCR-sequenced participants, respectively. TCR sequencing was performed for about 240 trial participants, of whom about 210 were given two doses of AZD1222 and approximately 25 were given two doses of MenACWY control vaccine.

The CDR3 regions of human TCRbeta chains were subjected to immunosequencing. In the authors' own workflow: Repertoire TCRs were checked for matches against a reference library of SARS-CoV-2-specific TCRs that had been generated using the MIRA antigen-specificity platform. Breadth meant the fraction of unique TCRs that were SARS-CoV-2-associated, whereas depth meant the fraction of total T cells that were SARS-CoV-2-associated. Using the MIRA data, every spike-specific TCR was mapped to the spike region that the TCR reacted to and assigned to either a CD4 or a CD8 class. Log10-transformed breadth and depth values were compared by one-way ANOVA with Sidak's multiple comparisons tests. This immuneACCESS table, as held by TCRdb, lists in-frame sequences with V and J called but not all clones. Of the missing ones, under half trace to an unresolved V gene in checked studies; the others have no known cause. V, J and clone size are taken as reported in that table, and D and trimming were inferred from the DNA itself. This sample lists roughly 120,000 clones; about 89% were detected once. The ten biggest clones cover less than 6.5% of the sample.

The research as a whole found: Because no samples from the day 14 peak response were available, repertoires could be characterized only after the peak T cell response. Conclusions about previously exposed vaccinees are limited, since just 6 or 7 AZD1222 recipients were seropositive for SARS-CoV-2 at baseline. In the small 56-69-year group, the increase in depth fell short of significance, most likely because of low power. Epitopes outside the regions mutated in the B.1.351 and B.1.1.7 variants were reportedly recognized by nearly half of the unique spike-specific TCRs. Vaccine-associated CD4 TCRs spanned the whole spike protein, with dominant responses in regions 160-218 and 743-854. A significant rise in spike-specific TCR breadth and depth was observed after two AZD1222 doses relative to day 0 and relative to MenACWY recipients. Most participants were white British and females outnumbered males, and the authors suggested that clonal diversity may have been underestimated.

What this sample's time point label stands for: baseline before first vaccination. The vaccinee samples were drawn from two UK trials, COV001 and COV002, one of which was a single-blind randomized controlled phase 2/3 trial testing AZD1222 (ChAdOx1 nCoV-19) in healthy adults. For TCRbeta chain sequencing, PBMC samples from trial participants were taken at day 0 and at day 28 after the second dose. The rearrangement joined TRBV7-9 to TRBJ2-1; 10 bases in between match TRBD2. Specimen: peripheral blood, collected on day 0 of AZD1222 vaccination. This clonotype originated in an adult in good health. The bases read TGTGCCAGCAGCGCCCTAGCGGGAGTGTCAGGTGAGCAGTTCTTC. The translation is CASSALAGVSGEQFF.